A single sample gave rise to the 19 T cell receptor beta chains below, sequenced in a study of blood T cells in healthy people across ages. Alongside a J-beta primer mix, a sample-barcoded 5' primer served in a second PCR lasting roughly 6 to 12 cycles. Using its own MiXCR run on the 5' RACE reads, TCRdb lists one record per CDR3 protein. This table has hundreds of thousands of distinct CDR3 sequences, about 24% appearing once. This same sample was also taken into another study, of T cells of mothers and their children.

Input material: blood. Receptors were obtained from a boy aged 5-17 years in good health.

CDR3 DNA sequence: TGTGCCTCCAACCGGGACTCTGTCTCCTACGAGCAGTACTTC. Protein sequence: CASNRDSVSYEQYF. The chain carries TRBV28 and TRBJ2-7; weak D call: TRBD2 (6 bases). The CDR3 length is 14 residues. Trimming removed 11 bases from V and 0 bases from J, with 17 bases in between. Per the germline V gene, CDR1 is MDHEN and CDR2 is SYDVKM. Filled out from reference TRBV28 and TRBJ2-7, the complete variable domain reads DVKVTQSSRYLVKRTGEKVFLECVQDMDHENMFWYRQDPGLGLRLIYFSYDVKMKEKGDIPEGYSVSREKKERFSLILESASTNQTSMYLCASNRDSVSYEQYFGPGTRLTVT.

This chain uses TRBV24-1 with TRBJ2-5; D gene unclear. Trimming removed 4 bases at V and 0 bases at J, with 5 bases between. This CDR3 comprises 13 residues. Germline V CDR1 and CDR2: KGHDR, SFDVKD. The CDR3 sequence is CATSDQNQETQYF. The CDR3 region has the DNA TGTGCCACCAGTGACCAGAACCAAGAGACCCAGTACTTC.

The chain uses TRBV20-1 and TRBJ2-3; TRBD2 aligns across 10 bases. Looked up from germline, CDR1 is DFQATT and CDR2 is SNEGSKA (reference sequence). This CDR3 has 14 residues. J gave up 6 bases and V 8 bases, and 11 bases lay outside the gene matches. The CDR3 DNA is TGCAGTTGTCTAGCGGGAGTTAAAATGGATACGCAGTATTTT. Translating gives CSCLAGVKMDTQYF.

This clonotype occurred a few times. The V call is TRBV14, the J call TRBJ2-5; 10 bases match TRBD2. Germline V lookup: CDR1 SGHDN, CDR2 FVKESK. The CDR3 is 17 residues long. Trimming cost V 0 bases and J 5 bases; bases outside gene matches: 9. The CDR3 protein is CASSQEGPLAGYETQYF. CDR3 in DNA: TGTGCCAGCAGCCAAGAAGGGCCACTAGCGGGGTATGAGACCCAGTACTTC.

Concerning this clonotype itself: One junction end disagrees with the germline gene, perhaps due to a read error. The chain carries TRBV18 and TRBJ2-7, with D perhaps assigned TRBD1 or TRBD2 (5 bases each). The CDR3 contains 16 residues. Germline CDR1 and CDR2: KGHSH and LQKENI. As DNA, the CDR3 is TGTGTCAGCTCACTTCGTCCGGGGCTAGACTCCTACGAGCAGTACTTC. It is translated as CVSSLRPGLDSYEQYF.

This clonotype showed up many times. This sequence joins TRBV10-3 and TRBJ2-5, with D possibly being TRBD1 (5 bases). Between the trimmed V and J ends, which lost 4 bases and 4 bases, there was a span of 7 bases. Germline V gives CDR1 ENHRY, CDR2 SYGVKD. The CDR3 covers 12 residues. CDR3 region: CAISGGGETQYF. The CDR3 coding sequence is TGTGCCATCAGTGGGGGCGGAGAGACCCAGTACTTC.

This clonotype was found a few times. The genes are TRBV28 and TRBJ2-5; 9 bases are shared with TRBD1. This CDR3 region has 17 residues. Losses at the gene ends were 8 bases for V and 2 bases for J; bases not matched to a gene: 15. CDR1 and CDR2 from the germline V gene are MDHEN and SYDVKM. Written as DNA, the CDR3 is TGTGCCAGCGATTTCTTTGTCCCGACAGGGGGACAAGAGACCCAGTACTTC. This translates into CASDFFVPTGGQETQYF.

The genes are TRBV20-1 and TRBJ2-5; a weak D match, TRBD1 (6 bases). The J call may be mistaken, given a closer DNA end match to TRBJ2-7. The germline V gene encodes CDR1 DFQATT and CDR2 SNEGSKA (reference sequence). This CDR3 is built from 16 residues. This CDR3 reads CSAREEPGTPNYEQYF. The CDR3, as DNA: TGCAGTGCTAGAGAAGAACCCGGGACACCGAACTACGAGCAGTACTTC.

This clonotype was seen a few times. V and J are TRBV28 and TRBJ1-6, with a weak D call TRBD1 (6 bases). CDR1 MDHEN and CDR2 SYDVKM come from the germline V gene. The ends were cut back, 2 bases at V and 0 bases at J, with 11 bases in the middle. The CDR3 contains 17 residues. CDR3 DNA: TGTGCCAGCAGTTTACGACAGGAAAGCTCCTATAATTCACCCCTCCACTTT. Translated, it gives CASSLRQESSYNSPLHF. The full variable domain, in which reference TRBV28 and TRBJ1-6 provide the parts outside the CDR3, is DVKVTQSSRYLVKRTGEKVFLECVQDMDHENMFWYRQDPGLGLRLIYFSYDVKMKEKGDIPEGYSVSREKKERFSLILESASTNQTSMYLCASSLRQESSYNSPLHFGNGTRLTVT.

Note on this clonotype: One end of the junction is discordant with germline, which a read error may explain. The V call is TRBV7-7, the J call TRBJ2-5, with 8 nucleotides matching TRBD2. CDR1 and CDR2 (germline): SSHAT, FNYEAQ (reference sequence). This CDR3 comprises 16 residues. CDR3 sequence reads: CASSLCPSGLQETQYF. Here the CDR3 DNA reads TGTGCTAGCAGCTTATGCCCTAGCGGGCTCCAAGAGACCCAGTACTTC.

The table lists this clonotype with a few counts. The CDR3 loop reads CASSFAYNEQFF. CDR3 coding DNA: TGTGCCAGCAGCTTTGCTTACAATGAGCAGTTCTTC. The J gene is TRBJ2-5, the V gene TRBV7-2; D is uncertain. The DNA end is more similar to TRBJ2-1, so the J call may be wrong. The germline gives CDR1 SGHTA, CDR2 FQGNSA. The CDR3 is 12 amino acids.

V usage is TRBV20-1 and J usage is TRBJ1-4; weak D call: TRBD1 (5 bases). This CDR3 region has 15 residues. The germline V gene encodes CDR1 DFQATT and CDR2 SNEGSKA (reference sequence). V lost 5 bases to trimming and J lost 3 bases, with 16 bases between them. The CDR3 is CSALRGESSNEKLFF. CDR3 nucleotide sequence: TGCAGTGCTTTACGGGGCGAGTCCTCTAATGAAAAACTGTTTTTT.

The chain recombines TRBV3-1 with TRBJ2-5; D call uncertain. V shed 3 bases and J shed 0 bases, with 11 bases lying between them. The CDR3 extends over 15 amino acids. The germline V gene encodes CDR1 LGHDT and CDR2 YNNKEL (reference sequence). The CDR3, as DNA: TGTGCCAGCAGCCACCGGATTGCGAACCAAGAGACCCAGTACTTC. It translates to CASSHRIANQETQYF.

The J gene is TRBJ2-1, the V gene TRBV29-1; TRBD2 matches 9 bases. The CDR3 covers 17 residues. With 1 base clipped from V and 6 bases from J, the junction kept 13 bases outside the gene matches. Germline lookup yields CDR1 SQVTM and CDR2 ANQGSEA. This chain's CDR3 is CSVEVFSGSLWGNEQFF. DNA of the CDR3: TGCAGCGTTGAAGTCTTTAGCGGGAGCCTATGGGGCAATGAGCAGTTCTTC.

The chain carries TRBV3-1 and TRBJ2-1, with TRBD2 matching over 9 bases. The DNA end favors TRBJ2-5, so the J call may be wrong. CDR3 length: 17 residues. Looked up from germline, CDR1 is LGHDT and CDR2 is YNNKEL (reference sequence). This chain's CDR3 is CASSPPGLAAPGETQYF. CDR3 sequence (DNA): TGTGCCAGCAGCCCTCCGGGACTAGCAGCTCCGGGGGAGACCCAGTACTTC.

The rearrangement uses TRBV20-1 and TRBJ2-7; 7 bases agree with TRBD1. The germline gives CDR1 DFQATT, CDR2 SNEGSKA (reference sequence). The J segment lost 2 bases and the V segment lost 8 bases, leaving 9 bases of the junction unmatched. CDR3 length equals 13 residues. CDR3 in amino acids: CSTPGTVTYEQYF. CDR3 bases: TGCAGTACTCCCGGGACAGTGACCTACGAGCAGTACTTC.

The J gene is TRBJ2-5, the V gene TRBV4-2, with a weak D call TRBD1 (6 bases). The J call may be incorrect, as the DNA end agrees better with TRBJ2-7. Germline loops: CDR1 LGHNA, CDR2 YNFKEQ. This CDR3 has 17 amino acids. CDR3: CASSGTGTRDKSYEQYF. Written as DNA, the CDR3 is TGTGCCAGCAGCGGAACGGGGACCCGGGACAAATCCTACGAGCAGTACTTC.

The V call is TRBV20-1, the J call TRBJ1-1, with D uncertain. The germline V gene has CDR1 DFQATT and CDR2 SNEGSKA (reference sequence). The ends were cut back, 0 bases at V and 4 bases at J, with 9 bases in the middle. There are 13 residues in the CDR3. This chain's CDR3 is CSARDPGGTEAFF. The CDR3 DNA is TGCAGTGCTAGAGATCCAGGAGGCACTGAAGCTTTCTTT.

This chain links TRBV6-5 with TRBJ2-3; D gene unclear. The CDR3 totals 16 residues. Germline V gives CDR1 MNHEY, CDR2 SVGAGI. V shed 2 bases and J shed 1 base, with 13 bases lying between them. CDR3 in amino acids: CASSYIGGSRTDTQYF. The CDR3 DNA is TGTGCCAGCAGTTACATCGGCGGCTCGCGCACAGATACGCAGTATTTT.